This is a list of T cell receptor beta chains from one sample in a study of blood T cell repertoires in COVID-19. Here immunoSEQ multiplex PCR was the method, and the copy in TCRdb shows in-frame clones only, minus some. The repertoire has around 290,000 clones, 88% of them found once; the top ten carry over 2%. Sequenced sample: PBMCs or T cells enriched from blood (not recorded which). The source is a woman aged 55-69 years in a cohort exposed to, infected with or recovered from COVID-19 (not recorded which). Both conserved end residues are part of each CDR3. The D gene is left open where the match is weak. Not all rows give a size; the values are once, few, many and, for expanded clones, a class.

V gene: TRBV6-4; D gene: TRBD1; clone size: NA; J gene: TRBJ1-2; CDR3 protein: CASSAQPETGGYGYTF; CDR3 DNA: TGTGCCAGCAGTGCTCAACCGGAAACAGGGGGCTATGGCTACACCTTC
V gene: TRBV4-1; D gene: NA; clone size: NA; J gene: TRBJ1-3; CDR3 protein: CASSSGALGGNTIYF; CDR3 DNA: TGCGCCAGCAGTTCAGGGGCCTTGGGTGGAAACACCATATATTTT
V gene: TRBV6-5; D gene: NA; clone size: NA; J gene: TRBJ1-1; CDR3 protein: CASSQRQAGTEAFF; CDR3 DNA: TGTGCCAGCAGTCAGAGACAGGCGGGCACTGAAGCTTTCTTT
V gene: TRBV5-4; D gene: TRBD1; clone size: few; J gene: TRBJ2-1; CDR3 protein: CASSSGQRNEQFF; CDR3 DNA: TGTGCCAGCAGCTCGGGACAGCGCAATGAGCAGTTCTTC
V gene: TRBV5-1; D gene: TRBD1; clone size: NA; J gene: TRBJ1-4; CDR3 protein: CASRGTDQFKLFF; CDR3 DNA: TGCGCCAGCAGAGGGACAGATCAGTTCAAACTGTTTTTT
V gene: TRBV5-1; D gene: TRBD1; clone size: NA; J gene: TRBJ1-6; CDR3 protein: CASSLTQGVNSPLHF; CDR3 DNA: TGCGCCAGCAGCTTGACGCAGGGGGTAAATTCACCCCTCCACTTT
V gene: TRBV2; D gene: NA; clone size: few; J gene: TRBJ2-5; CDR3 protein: CASKSRSQETQYF; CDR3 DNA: TGTGCCAGCAAATCCCGGTCCCAAGAGACCCAGTACTTC
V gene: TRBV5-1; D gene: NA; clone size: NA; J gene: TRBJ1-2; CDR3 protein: CASSLDRNYGYTF; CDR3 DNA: TGCGCCAGCAGCTTGGACAGGAACTATGGCTACACCTTC
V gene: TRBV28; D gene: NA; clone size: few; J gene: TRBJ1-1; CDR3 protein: CASSSPSGGSTEAFF; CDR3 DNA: TGTGCCAGCAGTTCACCGTCGGGAGGAAGCACTGAAGCTTTCTTT
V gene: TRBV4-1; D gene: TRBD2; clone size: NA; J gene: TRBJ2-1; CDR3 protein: CASSQYREVAGSNEQFF; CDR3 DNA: TGCGCCAGCAGCCAGTACCGAGAAGTAGCGGGGAGCAATGAGCAGTTCTTC
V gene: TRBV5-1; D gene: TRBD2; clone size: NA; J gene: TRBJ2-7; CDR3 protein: CASSPGLADSYEQYF; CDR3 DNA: TGCGCCAGCAGCCCGGGACTAGCGGACTCCTACGAGCAGTACTTC
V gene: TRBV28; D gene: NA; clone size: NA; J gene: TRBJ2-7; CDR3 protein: CASSLWTGYEQYF; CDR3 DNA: TGTGCCAGCAGTTTATGGACAGGCTACGAGCAGTACTTC
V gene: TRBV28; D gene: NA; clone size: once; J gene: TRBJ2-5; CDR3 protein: CASSRAGEETQYF; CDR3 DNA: TGTGCCAGCAGTCGCGCCGGGGAAGAGACCCAGTACTTC
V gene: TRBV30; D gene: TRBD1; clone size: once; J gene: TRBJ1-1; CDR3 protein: CAWSSLWGKTGEAFF; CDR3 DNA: TGTGCCTGGAGTTCCTTGTGGGGTAAGACAGGGGAAGCTTTCTTT
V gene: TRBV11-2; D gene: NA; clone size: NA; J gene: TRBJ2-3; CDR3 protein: CASSLVGGSSTDTQYF; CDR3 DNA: TGTGCCAGCAGCTTAGTAGGGGGTTCTAGCACAGATACGCAGTATTTT
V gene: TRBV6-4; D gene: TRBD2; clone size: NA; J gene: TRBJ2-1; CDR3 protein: CAGIIAGGPYSYNEQFF; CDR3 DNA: TGTGCCGGAATTATAGCGGGAGGTCCTTATTCCTACAATGAGCAGTTCTTC
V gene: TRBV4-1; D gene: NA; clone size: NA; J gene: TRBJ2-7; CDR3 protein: CASRQTGTPSYEQYF; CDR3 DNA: TGCGCCAGCAGGCAAACCGGGACTCCCTCCTACGAGCAGTACTTC
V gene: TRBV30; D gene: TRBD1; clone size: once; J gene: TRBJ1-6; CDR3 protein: CAWSDGTGSSPLHF; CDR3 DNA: TGTGCCTGGAGCGACGGGACAGGGAGTTCACCCCTCCACTTT
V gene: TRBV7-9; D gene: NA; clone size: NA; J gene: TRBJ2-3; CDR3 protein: CASSRTGGRTDTQYF; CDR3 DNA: TGTGCCAGCAGCCGTACCGGGGGGCGGACAGATACGCAGTATTTT
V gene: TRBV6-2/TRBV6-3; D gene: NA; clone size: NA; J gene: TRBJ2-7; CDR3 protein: CASSLDRYEQYF; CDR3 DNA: TGTGCCAGCAGCCTCGACAGATACGAGCAGTACTTC
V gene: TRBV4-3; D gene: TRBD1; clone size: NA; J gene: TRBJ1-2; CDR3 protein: CASSPGTAGGYTF; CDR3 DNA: TGCGCCAGCAGCCCGGGGACAGCTGGTGGCTACACCTTC
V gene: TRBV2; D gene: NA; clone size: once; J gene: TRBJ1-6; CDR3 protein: CASSESRVNSPLHF; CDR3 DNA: TGTGCCAGCAGTGAAAGCCGGGTCAATTCACCCCTCCACTTT
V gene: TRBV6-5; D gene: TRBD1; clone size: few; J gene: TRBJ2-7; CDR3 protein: CASSYRGLEQYF; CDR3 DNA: TGTGCCAGCTCCTACAGGGGGCTCGAGCAGTACTTC
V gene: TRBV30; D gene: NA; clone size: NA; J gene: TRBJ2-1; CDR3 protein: CAWSVGKRPNEQFF; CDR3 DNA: TGTGCCTGGAGTGTAGGAAAGCGGCCAAATGAGCAGTTCTTC
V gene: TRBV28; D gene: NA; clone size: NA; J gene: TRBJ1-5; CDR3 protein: CASSLAGRDQPQHF; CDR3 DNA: TGTGCCAGCAGTTTAGCAGGGAGGGATCAGCCCCAGCATTTT
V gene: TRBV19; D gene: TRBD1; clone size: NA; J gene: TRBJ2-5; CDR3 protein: CASRQTGAVETQYF; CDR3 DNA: TGTGCCAGTAGGCAGACAGGGGCGGTTGAGACCCAGTACTTC
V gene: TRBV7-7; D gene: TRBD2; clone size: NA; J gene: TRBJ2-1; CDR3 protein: CASSLGLAGVDEQFF; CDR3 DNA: TGTGCTAGCAGCTTAGGGCTAGCGGGAGTAGATGAGCAGTTCTTC
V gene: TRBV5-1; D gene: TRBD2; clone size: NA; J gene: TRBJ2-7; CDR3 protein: CASSTGGTSGAHEQYF; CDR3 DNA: TGCGCCAGCAGTACTGGGGGTACTAGCGGGGCCCACGAGCAGTACTTC
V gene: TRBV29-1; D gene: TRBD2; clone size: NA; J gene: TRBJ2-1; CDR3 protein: CSARTSGREYEQFF; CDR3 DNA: TGCAGCGCCCGAACTAGCGGGAGGGAGTATGAGCAGTTCTTC
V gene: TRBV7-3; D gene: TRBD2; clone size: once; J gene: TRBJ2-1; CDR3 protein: CASRLPGGPYNEQFF; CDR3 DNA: TGTGCCAGCAGGTTGCCGGGAGGGCCTTACAATGAGCAGTTCTTC
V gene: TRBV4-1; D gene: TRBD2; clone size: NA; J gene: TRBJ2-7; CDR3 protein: CASSQGGGSGRYEQYF; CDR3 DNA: TGCGCCAGCAGCCAAGGTGGGGGTAGCGGGAGGTACGAGCAGTACTTC
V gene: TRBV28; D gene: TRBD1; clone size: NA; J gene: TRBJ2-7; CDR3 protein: CASSSPGQGLYEQYF; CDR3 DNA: TGTGCCAGCAGTTCTCCGGGACAGGGTCTCTACGAGCAGTACTTC
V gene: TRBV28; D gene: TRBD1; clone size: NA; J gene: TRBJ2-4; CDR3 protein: CASSGLGTGSKNIQYF; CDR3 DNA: TGTGCCAGCAGTGGCCTCGGGACAGGGTCCAAAAACATTCAGTACTTC
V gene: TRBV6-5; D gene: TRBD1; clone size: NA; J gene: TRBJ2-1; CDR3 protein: CASSTWDRGMDEQFF; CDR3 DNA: TGTGCCAGCAGTACCTGGGACAGGGGGATGGATGAGCAGTTCTTC
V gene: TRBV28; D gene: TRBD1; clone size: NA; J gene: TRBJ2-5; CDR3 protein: CASTGTGGGETQYF; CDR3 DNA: TGTGCCAGCACGGGGACAGGCGGTGGGGAGACCCAGTACTTC
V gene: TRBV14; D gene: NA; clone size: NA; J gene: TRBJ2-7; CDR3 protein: CASSRAGHSYEQYF; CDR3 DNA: TGTGCCAGCAGCCGGGCAGGCCACTCCTACGAGCAGTACTTC
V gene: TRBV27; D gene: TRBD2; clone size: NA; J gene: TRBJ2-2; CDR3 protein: CASSSSGRSVNGELFF; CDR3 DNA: TGTGCCAGCAGTTCTAGCGGGAGGTCTGTTAACGGGGAGCTGTTTTTT
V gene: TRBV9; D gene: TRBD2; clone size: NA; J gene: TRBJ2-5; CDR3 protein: CASSVSTSGSWLGETQYF; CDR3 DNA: TGTGCCAGCAGCGTATCTACTAGCGGGAGTTGGTTGGGGGAGACCCAGTACTTC
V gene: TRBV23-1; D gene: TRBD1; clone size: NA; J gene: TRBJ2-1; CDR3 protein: CASSRRQGYLLYNEQFF; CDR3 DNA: TGCGCCAGCAGTCGTCGACAGGGGTACCTCCTATACAATGAGCAGTTCTTC
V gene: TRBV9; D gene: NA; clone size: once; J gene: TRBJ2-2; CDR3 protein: CASSVIVSGELFF; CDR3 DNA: TGTGCCAGCAGCGTAATAGTCTCCGGGGAGCTGTTTTTT
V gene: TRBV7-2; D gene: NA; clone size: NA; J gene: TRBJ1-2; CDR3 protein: CASSLAGAGLGGYTF; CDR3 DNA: TGTGCCAGCAGCTTAGCAGGGGCAGGGCTGGGTGGCTACACCTTC
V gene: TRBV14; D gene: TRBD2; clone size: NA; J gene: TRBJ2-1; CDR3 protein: CASSPWTSVGFNEQFF; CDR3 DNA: TGTGCCAGCAGCCCATGGACTAGCGTTGGGTTCAATGAGCAGTTCTTC
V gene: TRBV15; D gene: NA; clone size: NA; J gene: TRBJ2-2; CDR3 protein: CATSTSPGRWRTGELFF; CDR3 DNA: TGTGCCACCAGCACCTCTCCGGGGAGATGGAGAACCGGGGAGCTGTTTTTT
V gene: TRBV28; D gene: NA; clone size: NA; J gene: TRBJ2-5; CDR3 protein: CASRPGGGQETQYF; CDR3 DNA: TGTGCCAGCAGACCCGGAGGTGGGCAAGAGACCCAGTACTTC
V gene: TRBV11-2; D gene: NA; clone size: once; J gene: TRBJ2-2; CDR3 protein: CASTPVDRNTGELFF; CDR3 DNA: TGTGCCAGCACCCCCGTTGACAGAAACACCGGGGAGCTGTTTTTT
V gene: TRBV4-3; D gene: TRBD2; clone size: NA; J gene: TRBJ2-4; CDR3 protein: CASSQEPSGLAGNIQYF; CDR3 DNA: TGCGCCAGCAGCCAAGAACCCTCCGGACTAGCGGGCAACATTCAGTACTTC
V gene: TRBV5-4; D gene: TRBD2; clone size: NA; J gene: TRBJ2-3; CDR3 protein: CASSLSGNGRTDTQYF; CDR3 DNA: TGTGCCAGCAGCTTGAGCGGGAATGGAAGGACAGATACGCAGTATTTT
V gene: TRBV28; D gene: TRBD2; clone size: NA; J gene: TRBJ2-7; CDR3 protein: CASSRHSGASSYEQYF; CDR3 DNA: TGTGCCAGCAGTCGACATAGCGGGGCGAGCTCCTACGAGCAGTACTTC
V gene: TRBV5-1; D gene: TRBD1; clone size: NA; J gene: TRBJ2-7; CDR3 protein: CASSLEGGSSYEQYF; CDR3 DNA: TGCGCCAGCAGCTTGGAAGGGGGCAGTTCCTACGAGCAGTACTTC
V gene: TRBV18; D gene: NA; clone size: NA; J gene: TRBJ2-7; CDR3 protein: CASPGQGRAYEQYF; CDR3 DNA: TGTGCCAGCCCAGGCCAGGGGCGGGCCTACGAGCAGTACTTC
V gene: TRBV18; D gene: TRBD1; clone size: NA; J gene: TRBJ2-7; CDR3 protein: CASSPRQGASYEQYF; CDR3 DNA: TGTGCCAGCTCACCGAGACAGGGGGCGTCCTACGAGCAGTACTTC
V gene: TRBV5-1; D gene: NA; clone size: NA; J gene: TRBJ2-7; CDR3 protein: CASSLDFRSSYEQYF; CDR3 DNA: TGCGCCAGCAGCTTGGACTTCCGAAGCTCCTACGAGCAGTACTTC
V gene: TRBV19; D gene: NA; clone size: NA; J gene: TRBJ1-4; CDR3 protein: CASSIMRATNEKLFF; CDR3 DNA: TGTGCCAGTAGTATTATGAGGGCAACTAATGAAAAACTGTTTTTT
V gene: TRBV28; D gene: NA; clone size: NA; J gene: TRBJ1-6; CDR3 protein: CASAPSVHSYNSPLHF; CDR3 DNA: TGTGCCAGCGCCCCCTCAGTTCACTCCTATAATTCACCCCTCCACTTT
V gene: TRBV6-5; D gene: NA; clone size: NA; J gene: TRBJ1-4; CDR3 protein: CASSYSFSAGVEKLFF; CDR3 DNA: TGTGCCAGCAGTTACTCGTTTTCGGCAGGGGTGGAAAAACTGTTTTTT
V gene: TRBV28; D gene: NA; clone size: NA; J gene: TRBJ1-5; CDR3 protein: CASIGEWNQPQHF; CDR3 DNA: TGTGCCAGCATTGGGGAGTGGAATCAGCCCCAGCATTTT
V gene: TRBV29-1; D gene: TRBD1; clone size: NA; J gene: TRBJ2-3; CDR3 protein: CSARTGGTDTQYF; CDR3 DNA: TGCAGCGCCCGGACAGGGGGCACAGATACGCAGTATTTT
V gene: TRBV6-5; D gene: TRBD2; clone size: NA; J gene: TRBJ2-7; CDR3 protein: CASSLAGGTYEQYF; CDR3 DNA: TGTGCCAGCAGTCTAGCGGGAGGAACCTACGAGCAGTACTTC